This TCR beta chain emerged from a study of blood T cells in healthy people across ages. V trimming: 3 bases; J trimming: 1 base; junction bases outside the gene matches: 13. The CDR3 covers 18 residues. Germline CDR1 reads DFQATT; CDR2 reads SNEGSKA (reference sequence). PCR was performed a second time for about 7 to 11 cycles using a sample-barcoded 5' primer and a J-beta primer mix. TCRdb analysed the 5' RACE reads with MiXCR anew, one entry per CDR3 protein. The table shows some 550,000 distinct CDR3 sequences, with 45% to 55% occurring only once. This receptor was taken from a man older than 75 in good health. This sequence joins TRBV20-1 and TRBJ2-3, with 10 positions matching TRBD2. The source material was blood. The CDR3 DNA reads TGCAGTGCTAGTCCGTCGAAGCAGCGGGGGGGACGCACAGATACGCAGTATTTT. This encodes CSASPSKQRGGRTDTQYF.